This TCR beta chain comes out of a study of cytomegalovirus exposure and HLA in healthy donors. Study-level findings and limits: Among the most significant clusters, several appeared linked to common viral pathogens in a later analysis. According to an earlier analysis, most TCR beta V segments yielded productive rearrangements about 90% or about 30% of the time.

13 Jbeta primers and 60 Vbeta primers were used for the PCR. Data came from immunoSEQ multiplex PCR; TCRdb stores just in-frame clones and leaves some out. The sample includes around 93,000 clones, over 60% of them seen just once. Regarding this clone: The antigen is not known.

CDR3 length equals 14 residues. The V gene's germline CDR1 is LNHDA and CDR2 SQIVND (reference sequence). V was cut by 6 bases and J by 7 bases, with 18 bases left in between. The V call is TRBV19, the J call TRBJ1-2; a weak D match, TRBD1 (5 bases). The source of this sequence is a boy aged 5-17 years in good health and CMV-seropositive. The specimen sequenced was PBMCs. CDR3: CASSPWGEGGGYTF. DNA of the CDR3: TGTGCCAGTAGCCCATGGGGGGAAGGTGGTGGCTACACCTTC.